Listed below are T cell receptor beta chains from one sample, sequenced in a study of neoadjuvant anti-PD-1 for oral cavity cancer. The table came from immunoSEQ multiplex PCR; TCRdb's copy has only in-frame clones and leaves some out. The sample includes tens of thousands of clones, less than 90% of them seen just once. The sequencing used PBMCs, collected after nivolumab (anti-PD-1) treatment. These TCRs come from a person aged 40 to 85 with oral cavity squamous cell carcinoma. Both conserved end residues are part of each CDR3.

TRBV5-1	TRBJ2-1	15	CASSLVARGARKQFF
TRBV27	TRBJ2-1	14	CASSFLSSYNEQFF
TRBV28	TRBJ1-5	14	CASTLGQLDQPQHF
TRBV4-1	TRBJ2-5	16	CASSQVWGAGQETQYF
TRBV5-1	TRBJ1-2	13	CASSSQGDYGYTF
TRBV30	TRBJ1-1	16	CAWSVRYGALNTEAFF
TRBV5-1	TRBJ2-3	14	CASSLGQKTDTQYF
TRBV30	TRBJ1-3	13	CAWNRGAGNTIYF
TRBV27	TRBJ2-3	16	CASSLWPRGPTDTQYF
TRBV5-5	TRBJ1-1	15	CASSFAGGGGTEAFF
TRBV25-1	TRBJ2-3	13	CASRLQGTDTQYF
TRBV30	TRBJ1-1	13	CAWSLQGNTEAFF
TRBV27	TRBJ2-7	13	CASGPWGQGRQYF
TRBV29-1	TRBJ2-2	14	CSIRTGATTGELFF
TRBV2	TRBJ2-4	14	CASSVRAGENIQYF
TRBV4-2	TRBJ2-1	17	CASSPEQRDYTYNEQFF
TRBV19	TRBJ1-6	17	CASSFTGTGVSNSPLHF
TRBV30	TRBJ1-2	12	CAWTGGNYGYTF
TRBV30	TRBJ1-3	19	CAWTKPRVPGKVYGNTIYF
TRBV11-3	TRBJ1-2	15	CASSFRQGLTRGYTF
TRBV4-2	TRBJ2-1	14	CASSPYRDHNEQFF
TRBV6-5	TRBJ1-2	12	CASSYSKGPYTF
TRBV30	TRBJ2-7	16	CAWSPLAGGHVYEQYF
TRBV19	TRBJ2-7	13	CASKGGYLYEQYF
TRBV27	TRBJ2-2	15	CASSYGGQNTGELFF
TRBV5-1	TRBJ2-3	12	CASSLVTDTQYF
TRBV14	TRBJ2-3	17	CASSQEGPGLSTDTQYF
TRBV5-1	TRBJ1-1	16	CASSLRTGAVNTEAFF
TRBV10-1	TRBJ2-5	15	CASSAGIGGQETQYF
TRBV27	TRBJ1-4	15	CASSLLGQRNEKLFF
TRBV7-6	TRBJ1-2	16	CASSLAGGHANYGYTF
TRBV11-2	TRBJ2-2	12	CASRKLVGELFF
TRBV7-8	TRBJ2-7	16	CASSLFPPERFYEQYF
TRBV18	TRBJ2-3	15	CASSPEQPGTDTQYF
TRBV30	TRBJ2-5	12	CAWSVGQETQYF
TRBV28	TRBJ1-1	15	CASSLSFSPNTEAFF
TRBV7-3	TRBJ1-2	14	CASSQRGHGRDYTF
TRBV2	TRBJ2-3	15	CASSTSGPLTDTQYF
TRBV5-1	TRBJ1-2	15	CASSDRTDRNYGYTF
TRBV5-6	TRBJ1-6	15	CASSLVGTGQSPLHF
TRBV30	TRBJ2-6	15	CAWSAGSSGANVLTF
TRBV5-3	TRBJ2-7	10	CARPLYEQYF
TRBV9	TRBJ2-3	14	CASSTRSGGDTQYF
TRBV7-2	TRBJ1-3	15	CASSQDSLSGNTIYF
TRBV10-2	TRBJ1-5	14	CASKATGSNQPQHF
TRBV6-6	TRBJ2-7	14	CASRMGRGIYEQYF